One and the same sample provided the 30 T cell receptor beta chains below, sequenced in a study of cytomegalovirus exposure and HLA in healthy donors. The primer mix had 60 Vbeta and 13 Jbeta primers. TCRdb keeps only in-frame clones here, not all; method: immunoSEQ multiplex PCR. The data show about 110,000 clones, 60% to 80% seen once. The specimen was PBMCs. Receptors were obtained from a man in his forties or fifties in good health and CMV-seronegative.

V and J are TRBV19 and TRBJ2-7, with 7 positions matching TRBD1. Trimming removed 4 bases from V and 2 bases from J; junction bases left unmatched: 5. From germline, CDR1 is LNHDA and CDR2 SQIVND (reference sequence). The CDR3 has 14 amino acids. The CDR3 DNA reads as TGTGCCAGTAGTAGACAGGGTTTGACCTACGAGCAGTACTTC. It yields the protein CASSRQGLTYEQYF.

The V gene is TRBV9, the J gene TRBJ2-3; possibly TRBD2 for D (7 bases). V was clipped by 0 bases and J by 4 bases, with 12 bases between them. The CDR3 extends over 15 amino acids. Germline V CDR1 and CDR2: SGDLS, YYNGEE. The CDR3: CASSVEVGGPDTQYF. CDR3 sequence (DNA): TGTGCCAGCAGCGTAGAGGTGGGGGGGCCAGATACGCAGTATTTT. Supplemented by reference TRBV9 and TRBJ2-3, the full variable domain reads DSGVTQTPKHLITATGQRVTLRCSPRSGDLSVYWYQQSLDQGLQFLIQYYNGEERAKGNILERFSAQQFPDLHSELNLSSLELGDSALYFCASSVEVGGPDTQYFGPGTRLTVL.

This chain joins TRBV7-7 and TRBJ2-5; the match to TRBD1 covers 10 bases. V dropped 1 base and J dropped 5; count of bases not matched to a gene: 4. CDR1 is SSHAT and CDR2 is FNYEAQ in the germline V gene (reference sequence). The CDR3 loop spans 15 amino acids. CDR3 sequence reads: CASSLGGTGAETQYF. The CDR3 DNA reads TGTGCCAGCAGCTTAGGAGGGACAGGGGCGGAGACCCAGTACTTC.

This chain joins TRBV5-1 and TRBJ1-2; 9 bases line up with TRBD1. The J segment lost 1 base and the V segment lost 5 bases, leaving 6 bases of the junction unmatched. This CDR3 has 15 residues. Germline-derived CDR1 and CDR2 are SGHRS and YFSETQ. The CDR3 bases are TGCGCCAGCAGTAACGGGACAGGGCTTAACTATGGCTACACCTTC. This encodes CASSNGTGLNYGYTF. The variable domain in full, with the rest retrieved from reference TRBV5-1 and TRBJ1-2, is KAGVTQTPRYLIKTRGQQVTLSCSPISGHRSVSWYQQTPGQGLQFLFEYFSETQRNKGNFPGRFSGRQFSNSRSEMNVSTLELGDSALYLCASSNGTGLNYGYTFGSGTRLTVV.

This clone showed up just once. The V call is TRBV5-8, the J call TRBJ2-7, with 8 bases aligning to TRBD2. Losses at the gene ends were 0 bases for V and 13 bases for J; bases not matched to a gene: 3. Germline V gene data show CDR1 as SGHTS and CDR2 as YDEGEE. This CDR3 has 11 amino acids. The CDR3 region has the DNA TGTGCCAGCAGCTTGGCCGGGGGGGTATACTTC. This sequence encodes CASSLAGGVYF.

This clone appeared a few times. CDR3 sequence reads: CASSPLTLSSGNTIYF. CDR3 sequence (DNA): TGCGCCAGCAGCCCCTTGACACTTAGCTCTGGAAACACCATATATTTT. The V call is TRBV5-1, the J call TRBJ1-3; D is uncertain. This CDR3 is 16 amino acids long. V was cut by 4 bases and J by 0 bases, with 14 bases left in between. The germline V gene encodes CDR1 SGHRS and CDR2 YFSETQ.

This sequence joins TRBV2 and TRBJ2-3, with 8 bases that match TRBD1. CDR1 and CDR2 from the germline V gene are SNHLY and FYNNEI. Trimming at V came to 4 bases and at J to 0 bases, leaving 6 bases not matched to a gene. The CDR3 runs 16 residues. The CDR3 reads CASSGQGAISTDTQYF. The CDR3 bases are TGTGCCAGCAGTGGGCAGGGGGCTATAAGCACAGATACGCAGTATTTT. The full variable domain, rest sourced from reference TRBV2 and TRBJ2-3, is EPEVTQTPSHQVTQMGQEVILRCVPISNHLYFYWYRQILGQKVEFLVSFYNNEISEKSEIFDDQFSVERPDGSNFTLKIRSTKLEDSAMYFCASSGQGAISTDTQYFGPGTRLTVL.

The chain has TRBV7-3 and TRBJ1-4; D remains unclear. V lost 3 bases, J lost 3 bases, and 5 bases lay in between. The germline V gene has CDR1 SGHTA and CDR2 FQGTGA. The CDR3 is made up of 13 amino acids. CDR3 DNA: TGTGCCAGCAGCTTGGGCCCTAATGAAAAACTGTTTTTT. Translation: CASSLGPNEKLFF.

The rearrangement joins TRBV29-1 to TRBJ2-7; weak D call: TRBD2 (6 bases). The ends were cut back, 6 bases at V and 5 bases at J, with 23 bases in the middle. CDR1 is SQVTM and CDR2 is ANQGSEA in the germline V gene. This CDR3 is 15 amino acids long. CDR3 coding DNA: TGCAGCGTGAGAGGAACGGACTACGGGGCCCACGAGCAGTACTTC. As protein: CSVRGTDYGAHEQYF.

Ten or more counts support this clone. The chain joins TRBV4-1 to TRBJ1-2, with 10 bases fitting TRBD1. Germline V gene data show CDR1 as MGHRA and CDR2 as YSYEKL. The J segment lost 4 bases and the V segment lost 3 bases, leaving 5 bases of the junction unmatched. This CDR3 spans 15 amino acids. The CDR3 loop is CASSHLDRGLYGYTF. The CDR3 DNA reads TGCGCCAGCAGCCATCTAGACAGGGGGCTCTATGGCTACACCTTC.

V and J are TRBV6-5 and TRBJ2-3, with D tentatively TRBD2 (5 bases). Germline V CDR1 and CDR2: MNHEY, SVGAGI. CDR3 length equals 15 residues. V lost 6 bases, J lost 1 base, and 14 bases lay in between. The CDR3 DNA reads TGTGCCAGCAGCCAAACGGGGAGCGGCACAGATACGCAGTATTTT. This codes for CASSQTGSGTDTQYF.

The V gene is TRBV5-5, the J gene TRBJ2-6; 7 nucleotides agree with TRBD1. Germline lookup yields CDR1 SGHKS and CDR2 YYEKEE (reference sequence). Germline trimming cut 1 base from V and 1 base from J; bases unmatched to any gene: 8. The length of the CDR3 is 18 residues. The CDR3 protein is CASSLYLTGQSGANVLTF. DNA of the CDR3: TGTGCCAGCAGCTTGTACTTGACAGGGCAATCTGGGGCCAACGTCCTGACTTTC.

This chain joins TRBV2 and TRBJ1-2; 10 bases are shared with TRBD1. Germline assignment: CDR1 SNHLY and CDR2 FYNNEI. Trimming cost V 8 bases and J 0 bases; bases outside gene matches: 6. This CDR3 has 15 residues. The CDR3 sequence is CASWDRGSTNYGYTF. The CDR3 DNA is TGTGCCAGCTGGGACAGGGGATCCACTAACTATGGCTACACCTTC.

Comment on this clone: Other nucleotide sequences from this sample produce the same CDR3. The genes are TRBV5-1 and TRBJ2-3, with 8 bases that match TRBD2. Trimming cost V 0 bases and J 3 bases; bases outside gene matches: 3. Germline CDR1 SGHRS, CDR2 YFSETQ. There are 15 residues in the CDR3. The DNA of the CDR3 is TGCGCCAGCAGCTTGGAACGGGGGGGTACAGATACGCAGTATTTT. It yields the protein CASSLERGGTDTQYF.

This sequence joins TRBV7-8 and TRBJ2-7, with a weak D call TRBD1 (6 bases). With 2 bases removed from V and 0 bases from J, the gap between germline ends came to 11 bases. CDR1 is SGHVS and CDR2 is FQNEAQ in the germline V gene. The CDR3 runs 15 residues. The CDR3 loop is CASSLLTGSSYEQYF. The CDR3, as DNA: TGTGCCAGCAGCTTACTAACAGGGAGCTCCTACGAGCAGTACTTC.

This rearrangement joins TRBV7-2 to TRBJ2-5; 8 bases are shared with TRBD1. The J call is in doubt because the DNA end fits TRBJ2-7 better. Germline CDR1 reads SGHTA; CDR2 reads FQGNSA. This CDR3 region has 15 residues. The CDR3 nucleotides read TGTGCCAGCAGCTTAGCTTTGGACAGGGCCGACGAGCAGTACTTC. This gives the protein CASSLALDRADEQYF.

This clone was detected only once. The chain uses TRBV6-5 and TRBJ1-5; TRBD1 aligns across 7 bases. The CDR3 runs 13 residues. J lost 5 bases, V lost 7 bases, and 5 bases had no gene match. Germline V CDR1 and CDR2: MNHEY, SVGAGI. The CDR3 spells CASKPGGDQPQHF. As DNA, the CDR3 is TGTGCCAGCAAGCCAGGGGGTGATCAGCCCCAGCATTTT.

This clone showed up just once. V is TRBV10-3 and J is TRBJ1-2; 7 bases map to TRBD1. CDR1 and CDR2 (germline): ENHRY, SYGVKD. This CDR3 contains 14 residues. The junction had 11 bases not matched to a gene; V was cut back by 6 bases and J by 7 bases. In nucleotides, the CDR3 is TGTGCCATCAGCGGGGACAGCGGATCTCTTGGCTACACCTTC. This encodes CAISGDSGSLGYTF.

In DNA, the CDR3 is TGTGCCAGCAGCGCCCAGAGAATGACAGAGGCTAACTATGGCTACACCTTC. Protein sequence: CASSAQRMTEANYGYTF. V is TRBV7-2 and J is TRBJ1-2; D may be TRBD1 (5 bases). Germline-derived CDR1 and CDR2 are SGHTA and FQGNSA. CDR3 length: 17 amino acids. The germline V and J ends were trimmed by 5 bases and 0 bases, with 19 bases remaining between them.

V usage is TRBV5-1 and J usage is TRBJ2-5, with 9 positions matching TRBD1. TRBJ2-7 matches the DNA end more closely, so the J call is doubtful. This CDR3 comprises 15 residues. From germline, CDR1 is SGHRS and CDR2 YFSETQ. The CDR3 is CASSPGTGFFSEQYF. The CDR3 DNA reads TGCGCCAGCAGCCCGGGGACAGGGTTTTTTTCCGAGCAGTACTTC.

J is TRBJ1-4 and V is TRBV15; 9 positions match TRBD1. The V and J ends lost 7 bases and 10 bases, in that order; junction bases with no gene match: 10. The CDR3 has 14 residues. Germline V CDR1 and CDR2: LNHNV, YYDKDF (reference sequence). The CDR3, as DNA: TGTGCCACCAAATTCCCGGGACAGGGCGGAAAACTGTTTTTT. This gives the protein CATKFPGQGGKLFF. Drawing the rest from reference TRBV15 and TRBJ1-4, the complete variable domain is DAMVIQNPRYQVTQFGKPVTLSCSQTLNHNVMYWYQQKSSQAPKLLFHYYDKDFNNEADTPDNFQSRRPNTSFCFLDIRSPGLGDTAMYLCATKFPGQGGKLFFGSGTQLSVL.

Worth noting for this clone: At one boundary the junction diverges from the germline segment, which might be a read error. V usage is TRBV7-9 and J usage is TRBJ2-1, with 10 bases matching TRBD1. The CDR3 has 14 residues. Germline V gene sequence: CDR1 SEHNR, CDR2 FQNEAQ (reference sequence). In DNA form, the CDR3 reads TGCGCCAGCAGCCAGGGACAGGGGTGGAATGAGCAGTTCTTC. Its protein is CASSQGQGWNEQFF.

This clone has just a few counts. V gene TRBV4-1 combines with J gene TRBJ1-1; D might be TRBD1 (5 bases). The CDR3 runs 16 residues. Trimming took 0 bases from V and 3 from J, leaving 14 bases between them. Per the germline V gene, CDR1 is MGHRA and CDR2 is YSYEKL. The CDR3 sequence is CASSQDSQGGYTEAFF. The CDR3 nucleotides are TGCGCCAGCAGCCAAGATAGTCAGGGAGGTTACACTGAAGCTTTCTTT.

The rearrangement links TRBV2 to TRBJ1-3; 12 positions match TRBD1. CDR1 SNHLY and CDR2 FYNNEI come from the germline V gene. The J segment lost 2 bases and the V segment lost 5 bases, leaving 4 bases of the junction unmatched. The CDR3 loop spans 16 amino acids. The CDR3 spells CASSQGQGAAGNTIYF. The CDR3 region has the DNA TGTGCCAGCAGTCAGGGACAGGGGGCGGCTGGAAACACCATATATTTT.

For this clone: This specimen includes other DNA sequences encoding the same CDR3. The J gene is TRBJ1-3, the V gene TRBV7-8, with 10 bases that match TRBD1. The CDR3 is 16 amino acids. Germline V gene data show CDR1 as SGHVS and CDR2 as FQNEAQ. The V and J ends lost 5 bases and 4 bases, in that order; junction bases with no gene match: 8. Written as DNA, the CDR3 is TGTGCCAGCAGCATCCGGGACAGGGGAGCAGGAAACACCATATATTTT. It specifies CASSIRDRGAGNTIYF.

The rearrangement links TRBV4-2 to TRBJ2-1; 9 bases fit TRBD1. The trim removed 4 bases at V and 6 bases at J, leaving 10 bases unmatched. This CDR3 region has 16 residues. In germline, CDR1 is LGHNA, CDR2 YNFKEQ. CDR3 protein: CASSRMDRGEGNEQFF. CDR3 DNA: TGTGCCAGCAGCCGGATGGACAGGGGCGAAGGCAATGAGCAGTTCTTC.

The V and J genes are TRBV19 and TRBJ2-2; D is ambiguous. There are 13 residues in the CDR3. CDR1 and CDR2 from the germline V gene are LNHDA and SQIVND (reference sequence). V lost 4 bases and J lost 3, with 6 bases in between. CDR3 amino acids: CASSRSHTGELFF. CDR3 sequence (DNA): TGTGCCAGTAGTAGGAGTCACACCGGGGAGCTGTTTTTT.

The chain couples TRBV2 to TRBJ2-3, with 14 bases identical to TRBD2. Trimming took 7 bases from V and 6 from J; bases not matched to a gene: 15. This CDR3 region has 18 residues. Looked up from germline, CDR1 is SNHLY and CDR2 is FYNNEI. CDR3 sequence reads: CASKGTSGGLQERDTQYF. CDR3 DNA sequence: TGTGCCAGCAAAGGGACTAGCGGGGGCCTTCAAGAGCGGGATACGCAGTATTTT.

V is TRBV6-5 and J is TRBJ2-3, with 8 bases lining up with TRBD2. V was clipped by 7 bases and J by 10 bases; unmatched bases: 13. The germline V gene has CDR1 MNHEY and CDR2 SVGAGI. The CDR3 is 14 amino acids. The CDR3 here is CASTNGGGPSSQYF. In DNA, the CDR3 is TGTGCCAGCACCAACGGGGGGGGACCCAGTTCGCAGTATTTT.

The chain uses TRBV5-1 and TRBJ2-2; D is possibly TRBD1 (6 bases). This CDR3 has 14 residues. Trimming took off 2 bases at V and 2 bases at J, with 7 bases between the two ends. The germline V gene has CDR1 SGHRS and CDR2 YFSETQ. The CDR3 loop is CASSFGTNTGELFF. DNA of the CDR3: TGCGCCAGCAGCTTCGGGACAAACACCGGGGAGCTGTTTTTT.